The entry below describes one TCR beta chain. No antigen is known for it. This CDR3 is built from 14 residues. In germline, CDR1 is SGHNT, CDR2 YENEEA. V lost 5 bases, J lost 8 bases, and 11 bases stayed unmatched. The PCR employed 60 Vbeta primers together with 13 Jbeta primers. Generated by immunoSEQ multiplex PCR, the TCRdb table keeps only in-frame clones and is missing some. This sample has about 120,000 clones, with 81% found just once. These data come from a study of cytomegalovirus exposure and HLA in healthy donors. Study results and limitations: Most likely, a cluster of highly shared sequence variants arose as a sequencing artifact. Presence/absence analysis assumed near-uniform sequencing depth across donors. A list of around 150 TCR beta chains associated with cytomegalovirus was given. Earlier analysis found most TCR beta V segments productive about 87% or about 30% of the time.

The sequence came from a woman aged 40 to 50 in good health and CMV-seronegative. V gene TRBV11-3 combines with J gene TRBJ2-7; 8 bases agree with TRBD1. Sequenced sample: PBMCs. Here the CDR3 reads CASSKRQGNSKQYF. Here the CDR3 DNA reads TGTGCCAGCAGCAAACGACAGGGGAATAGTAAGCAGTACTTC.